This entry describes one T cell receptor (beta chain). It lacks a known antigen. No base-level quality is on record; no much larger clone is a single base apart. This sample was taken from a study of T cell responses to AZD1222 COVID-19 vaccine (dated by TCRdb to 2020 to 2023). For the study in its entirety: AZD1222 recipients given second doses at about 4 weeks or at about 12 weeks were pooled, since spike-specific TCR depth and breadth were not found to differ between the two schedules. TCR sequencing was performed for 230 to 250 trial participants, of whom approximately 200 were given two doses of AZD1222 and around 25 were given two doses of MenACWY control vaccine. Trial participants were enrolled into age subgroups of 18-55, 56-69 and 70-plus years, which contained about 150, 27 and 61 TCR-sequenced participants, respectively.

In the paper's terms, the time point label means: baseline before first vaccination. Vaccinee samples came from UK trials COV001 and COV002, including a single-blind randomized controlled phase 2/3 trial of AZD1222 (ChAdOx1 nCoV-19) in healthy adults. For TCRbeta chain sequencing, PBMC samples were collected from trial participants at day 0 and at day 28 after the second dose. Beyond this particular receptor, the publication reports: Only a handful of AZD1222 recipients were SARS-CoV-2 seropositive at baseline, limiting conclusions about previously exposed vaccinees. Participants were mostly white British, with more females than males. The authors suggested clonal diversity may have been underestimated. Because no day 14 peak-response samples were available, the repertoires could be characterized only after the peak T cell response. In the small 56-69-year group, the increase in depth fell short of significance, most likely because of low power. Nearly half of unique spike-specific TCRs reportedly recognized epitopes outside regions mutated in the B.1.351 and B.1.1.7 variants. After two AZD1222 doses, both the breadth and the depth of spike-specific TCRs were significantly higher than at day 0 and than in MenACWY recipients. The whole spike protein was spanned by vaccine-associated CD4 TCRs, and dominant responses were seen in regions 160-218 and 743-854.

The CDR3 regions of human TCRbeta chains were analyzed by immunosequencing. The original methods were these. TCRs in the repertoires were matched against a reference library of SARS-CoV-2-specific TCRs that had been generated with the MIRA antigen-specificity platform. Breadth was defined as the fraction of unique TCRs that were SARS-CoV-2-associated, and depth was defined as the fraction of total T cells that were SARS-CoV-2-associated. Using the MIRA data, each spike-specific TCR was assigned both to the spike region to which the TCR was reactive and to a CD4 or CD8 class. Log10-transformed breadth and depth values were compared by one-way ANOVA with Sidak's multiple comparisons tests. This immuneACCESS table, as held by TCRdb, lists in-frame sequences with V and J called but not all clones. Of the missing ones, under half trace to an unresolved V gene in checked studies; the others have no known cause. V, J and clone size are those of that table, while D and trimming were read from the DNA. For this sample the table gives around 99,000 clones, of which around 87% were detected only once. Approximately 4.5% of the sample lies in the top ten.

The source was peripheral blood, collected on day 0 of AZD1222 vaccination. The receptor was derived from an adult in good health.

The CDR3: CASSVAGGNVLNEQFF. The DNA is as follows: TGTGCCAGCAGCGTGGCGGGGGGTAATGTTTTGAATGAGCAGTTCTTC. Rearrangement joined TRBV9 to TRBJ2-1, with 8 middle bases fitting TRBD2. Relative to germline, V is missing 2 bases and J is missing 7 bases, with 11 bases of the junction outside any gene match. The CDR3 goes from the cysteine to the phenylalanine over 16 residues. The only DNA kept is the CDR3, 48 bases in frame from the first base. The germline V gene encodes CDR1 SGDLS and CDR2 YYNGEE.